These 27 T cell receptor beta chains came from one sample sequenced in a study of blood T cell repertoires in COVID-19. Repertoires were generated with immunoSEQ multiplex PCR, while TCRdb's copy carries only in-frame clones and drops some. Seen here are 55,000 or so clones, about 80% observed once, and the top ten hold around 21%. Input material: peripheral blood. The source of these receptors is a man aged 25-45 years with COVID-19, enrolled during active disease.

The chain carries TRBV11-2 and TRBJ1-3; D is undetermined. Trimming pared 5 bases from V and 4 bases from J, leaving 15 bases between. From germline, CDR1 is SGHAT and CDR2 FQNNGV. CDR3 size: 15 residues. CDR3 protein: CASSPRGVGGNTIYF. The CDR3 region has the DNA TGTGCCAGCAGCCCACGCGGGGTTGGAGGAAACACCATATATTTT.

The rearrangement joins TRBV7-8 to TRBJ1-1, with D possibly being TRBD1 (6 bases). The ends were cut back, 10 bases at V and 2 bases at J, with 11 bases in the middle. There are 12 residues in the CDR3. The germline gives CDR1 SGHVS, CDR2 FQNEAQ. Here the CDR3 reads CATGGGNTEAFF. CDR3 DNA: TGTGCCACGGGGGGGGGCAACACTGAAGCTTTCTTT.

The DNA of the CDR3 is TGTGCCAGCAGTTATAACGGACAGGGAAACACTGAAGCTTTCTTT. Translation: CASSYNGQGNTEAFF. The chain recombines TRBV6-5 with TRBJ1-1; 8 nucleotides agree with TRBD1. The CDR3 extends over 15 amino acids. From germline, CDR1 is MNHEY and CDR2 SVGAGI. V was pared by 3 bases and J by 2 bases, with 5 bases of the junction left unmatched.

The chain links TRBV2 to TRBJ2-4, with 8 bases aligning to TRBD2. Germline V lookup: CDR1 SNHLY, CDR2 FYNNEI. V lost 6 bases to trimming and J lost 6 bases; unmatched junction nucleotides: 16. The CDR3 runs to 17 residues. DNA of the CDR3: TGTGCCAGCAGCGATTCCCGGGGACTAGGCTTTGCAAACATTCAGTACTTC. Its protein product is CASSDSRGLGFANIQYF.

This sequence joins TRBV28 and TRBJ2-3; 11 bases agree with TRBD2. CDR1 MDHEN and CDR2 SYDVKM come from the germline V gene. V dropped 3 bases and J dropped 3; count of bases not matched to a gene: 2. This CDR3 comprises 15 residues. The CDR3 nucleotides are TGTGCCAGCAGTTTTAGCGGGAGGGCTACAGATACGCAGTATTTT. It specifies CASSFSGRATDTQYF.

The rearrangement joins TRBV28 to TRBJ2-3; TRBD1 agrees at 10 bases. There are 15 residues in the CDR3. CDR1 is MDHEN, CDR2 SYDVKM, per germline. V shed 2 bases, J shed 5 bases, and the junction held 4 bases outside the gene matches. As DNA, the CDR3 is TGTGCCAGCAGTTTAGGGACAGGGGATGTAGATACGCAGTATTTT. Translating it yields CASSLGTGDVDTQYF.

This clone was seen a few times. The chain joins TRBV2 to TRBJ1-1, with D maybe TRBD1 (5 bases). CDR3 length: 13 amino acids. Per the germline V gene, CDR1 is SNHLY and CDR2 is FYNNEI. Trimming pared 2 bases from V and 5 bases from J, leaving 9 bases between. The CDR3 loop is CASSEMGGTEAFF. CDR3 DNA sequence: TGTGCCAGCAGTGAAATGGGGGGGACTGAAGCTTTCTTT.

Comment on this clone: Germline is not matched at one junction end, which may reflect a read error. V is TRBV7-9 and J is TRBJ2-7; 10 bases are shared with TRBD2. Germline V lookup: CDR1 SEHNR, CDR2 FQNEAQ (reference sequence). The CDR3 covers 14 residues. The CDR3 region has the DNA TGTGCCAGCAGCCTAGCGGGAGTCTCCTACGAGCAGTACTTC. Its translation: CASSLAGVSYEQYF.

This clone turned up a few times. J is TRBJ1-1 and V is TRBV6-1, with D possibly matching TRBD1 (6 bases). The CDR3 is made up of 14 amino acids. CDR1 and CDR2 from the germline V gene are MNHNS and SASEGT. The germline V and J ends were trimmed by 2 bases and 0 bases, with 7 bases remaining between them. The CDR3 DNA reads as TGTGCCAGCAGTGAAACAGGGATGAACACTGAAGCTTTCTTT. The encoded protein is CASSETGMNTEAFF.

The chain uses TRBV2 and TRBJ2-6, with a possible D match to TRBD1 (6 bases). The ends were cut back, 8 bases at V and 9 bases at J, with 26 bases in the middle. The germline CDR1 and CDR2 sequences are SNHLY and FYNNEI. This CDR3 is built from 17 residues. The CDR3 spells CASHGDRLGQGLNVLTF. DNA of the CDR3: TGTGCCAGCCACGGAGACAGGTTAGGTCAGGGCCTCAACGTCCTGACTTTC.

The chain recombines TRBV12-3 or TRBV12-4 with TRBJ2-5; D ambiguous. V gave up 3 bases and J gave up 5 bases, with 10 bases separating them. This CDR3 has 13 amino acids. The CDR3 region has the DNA TGTGCCAGCAGTTTTTCGCCCGAGGAGACCCAGTACTTC. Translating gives CASSFSPEETQYF.

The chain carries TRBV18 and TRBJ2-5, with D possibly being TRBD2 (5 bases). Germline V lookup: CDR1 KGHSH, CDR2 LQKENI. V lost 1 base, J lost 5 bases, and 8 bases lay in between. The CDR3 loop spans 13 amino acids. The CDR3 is CASSPQGAETQYF. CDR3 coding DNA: TGTGCCAGCTCACCACAGGGAGCCGAGACCCAGTACTTC. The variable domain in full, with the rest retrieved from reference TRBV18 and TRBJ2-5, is NAGVMQNPRHLVRRRGQEARLRCSPMKGHSHVYWYRQLPEEGLKFMVYLQKENIIDESGMPKERFSAEFPKEGPSILRIQQVVRGDSAAYFCASSPQGAETQYFGPGTRLLVL.

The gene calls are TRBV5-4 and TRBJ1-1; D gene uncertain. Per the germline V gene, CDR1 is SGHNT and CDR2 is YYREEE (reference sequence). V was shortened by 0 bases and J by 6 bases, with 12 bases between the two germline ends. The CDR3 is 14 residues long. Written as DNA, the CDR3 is TGTGCCAGCAGCTTGGGCGGGGAGGCCCCTGAAGCTTTCTTT. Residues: CASSLGGEAPEAFF. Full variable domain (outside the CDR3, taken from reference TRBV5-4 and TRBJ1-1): ETGVTQSPTHLIKTRGQQVTLRCSSQSGHNTVSWYQQALGQGPQFIFQYYREEENGRGNFPPRFSGLQFPNYSSELNVNALELDDSALYLCASSLGGEAPEAFFGQGTRLTVV.

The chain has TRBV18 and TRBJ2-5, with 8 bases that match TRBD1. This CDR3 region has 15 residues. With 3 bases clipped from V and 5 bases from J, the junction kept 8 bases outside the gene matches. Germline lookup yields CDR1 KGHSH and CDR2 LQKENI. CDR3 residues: CASSPRTGIGETQYF. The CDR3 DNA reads TGTGCCAGCTCACCTCGGACAGGGATCGGGGAGACCCAGTACTTC.

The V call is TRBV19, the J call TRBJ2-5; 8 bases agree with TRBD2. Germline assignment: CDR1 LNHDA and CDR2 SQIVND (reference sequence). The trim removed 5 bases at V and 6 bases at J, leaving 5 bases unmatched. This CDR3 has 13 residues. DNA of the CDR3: TGTGCCAGTAGTCCCTTAGCGGGGAAGACCCAGTACTTC. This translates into CASSPLAGKTQYF.

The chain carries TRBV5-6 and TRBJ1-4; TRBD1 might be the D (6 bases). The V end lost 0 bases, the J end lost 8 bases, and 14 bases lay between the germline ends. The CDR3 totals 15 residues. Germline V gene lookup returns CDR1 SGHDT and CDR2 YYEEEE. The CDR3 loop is CASSLGTASGEKLFF. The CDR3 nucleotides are TGTGCCAGCAGCTTGGGGACAGCCTCGGGGGAAAAACTGTTTTTT.

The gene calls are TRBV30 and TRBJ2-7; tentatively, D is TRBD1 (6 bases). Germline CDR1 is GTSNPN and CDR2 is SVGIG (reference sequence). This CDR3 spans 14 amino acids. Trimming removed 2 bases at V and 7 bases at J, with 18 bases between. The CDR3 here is CAWSQGSLVGEQYF. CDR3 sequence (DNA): TGTGCCTGGAGTCAGGGGTCACTTGTGGGGGAGCAGTACTTC.

Written as DNA, the CDR3 is TGCGCCAGCAGCTCCCGGGGGACAGGGCACGAGCAGTACTTC. It codes for CASSSRGTGHEQYF. This chain joins TRBV5-1 and TRBJ2-7; 9 positions agree with TRBD1. The trim removed 3 bases at V and 5 bases at J, leaving 6 bases unmatched. This CDR3 is built from 14 residues. CDR1 is SGHRS and CDR2 is YFSETQ in the germline V gene.

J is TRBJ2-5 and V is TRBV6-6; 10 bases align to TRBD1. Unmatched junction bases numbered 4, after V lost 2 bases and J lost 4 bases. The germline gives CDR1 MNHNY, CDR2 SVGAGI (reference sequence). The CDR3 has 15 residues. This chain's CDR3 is CASSYGGTGVETQYF. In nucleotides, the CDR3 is TGTGCCAGCAGTTACGGTGGGACAGGGGTAGAGACCCAGTACTTC.

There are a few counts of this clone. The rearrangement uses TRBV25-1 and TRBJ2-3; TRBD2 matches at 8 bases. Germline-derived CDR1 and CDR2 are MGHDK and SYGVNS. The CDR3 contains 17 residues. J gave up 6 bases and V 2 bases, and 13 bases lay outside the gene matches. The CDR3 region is CASSEIVWREEADTQYF. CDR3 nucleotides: TGTGCCAGCAGTGAAATTGTTTGGCGGGAGGAGGCGGATACGCAGTATTTT.

The CDR3 region is CASSEMASGFQETQYF. The CDR3 DNA reads as TGTGCCAGCAGTGAAATGGCTAGCGGCTTCCAAGAGACCCAGTACTTC. V is TRBV2 and J is TRBJ2-5, with 7 bases that match TRBD2. J gave up 1 base and V 2 bases, and 7 bases lay outside the gene matches. The CDR3 is 16 amino acids. Germline V gene lookup returns CDR1 SNHLY and CDR2 FYNNEI.

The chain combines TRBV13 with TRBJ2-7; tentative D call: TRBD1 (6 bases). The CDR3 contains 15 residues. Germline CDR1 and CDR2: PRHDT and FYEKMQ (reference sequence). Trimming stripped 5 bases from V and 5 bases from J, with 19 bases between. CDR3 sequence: CASSATGTMFDEQYF. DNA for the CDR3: TGTGCCAGCAGCGCAACCGGGACAATGTTTGACGAGCAGTACTTC.

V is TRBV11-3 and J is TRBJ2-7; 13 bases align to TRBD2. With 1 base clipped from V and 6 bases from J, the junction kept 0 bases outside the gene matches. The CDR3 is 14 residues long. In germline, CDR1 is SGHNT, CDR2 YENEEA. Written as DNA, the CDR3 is TGTGCCAGCAGCTTAGGACTAGCGGGGGGCGAGCAGTACTTC. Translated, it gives CASSLGLAGGEQYF. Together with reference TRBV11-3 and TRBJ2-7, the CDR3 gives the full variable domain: EAGVVQSPRYKIIEKKQPVAFWCNPISGHNTLYWYLQNLGQGPELLIRYENEEAVDDSQLPKDRFSAERLKGVDSTLKIQPAELGDSAVYLCASSLGLAGGEQYFGPGTRLTVT.

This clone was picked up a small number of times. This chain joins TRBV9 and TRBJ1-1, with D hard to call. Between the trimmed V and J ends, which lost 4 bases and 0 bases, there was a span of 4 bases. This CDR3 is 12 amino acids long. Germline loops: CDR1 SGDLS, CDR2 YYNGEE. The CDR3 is CASSPMNTEAFF. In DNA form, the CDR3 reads TGTGCCAGCAGCCCTATGAACACTGAAGCTTTCTTT.

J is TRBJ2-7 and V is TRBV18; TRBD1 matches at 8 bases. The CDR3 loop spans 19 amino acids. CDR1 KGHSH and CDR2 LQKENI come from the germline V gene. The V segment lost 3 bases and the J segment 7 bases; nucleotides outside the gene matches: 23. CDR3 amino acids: CASSPPPDHRDRIGGEQYF. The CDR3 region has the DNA TGTGCCAGCTCACCTCCACCAGACCACCGGGACAGGATAGGTGGGGAGCAGTACTTC. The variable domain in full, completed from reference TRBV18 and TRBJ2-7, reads NAGVMQNPRHLVRRRGQEARLRCSPMKGHSHVYWYRQLPEEGLKFMVYLQKENIIDESGMPKERFSAEFPKEGPSILRIQQVVRGDSAAYFCASSPPPDHRDRIGGEQYFGPGTRLTVT.

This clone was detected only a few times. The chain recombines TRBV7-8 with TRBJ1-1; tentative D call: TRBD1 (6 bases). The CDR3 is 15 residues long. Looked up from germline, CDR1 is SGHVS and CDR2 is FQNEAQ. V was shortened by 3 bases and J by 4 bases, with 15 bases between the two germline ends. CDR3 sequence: CASSLSPGEGTEAFF. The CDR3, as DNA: TGTGCCAGCAGCTTGTCTCCAGGGGAGGGCACTGAAGCTTTCTTT. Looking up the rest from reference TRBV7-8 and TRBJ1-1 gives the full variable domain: GAGVSQSPRYKVAKRGQDVALRCDPISGHVSLFWYQQALGQGPEFLTYFQNEAQLDKSGLPSDRFFAERPEGSVSTLKIQRTQQEDSAVYLCASSLSPGEGTEAFFGQGTRLTVV.

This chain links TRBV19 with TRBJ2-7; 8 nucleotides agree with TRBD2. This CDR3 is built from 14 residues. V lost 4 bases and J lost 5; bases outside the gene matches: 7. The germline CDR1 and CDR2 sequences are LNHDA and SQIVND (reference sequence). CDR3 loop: CASSRYSGMDEQYF. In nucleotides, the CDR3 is TGTGCCAGTAGTAGGTATAGCGGGATGGACGAGCAGTACTTC.